One sample yielded the 10 T cell receptor beta chains listed below, sequenced in a study of blood T cell repertoires in COVID-19. Sequencing used immunoSEQ multiplex PCR; TCRdb keeps in-frame clones, though not all of them. The sample carries a few hundred thousand clones, about 86% recorded once. The sequenced sample consisted of PBMCs or T cells enriched from blood (not recorded which). The origin of the receptors is a woman aged 40 to 50 with acute COVID-19.

This chain joins TRBV3-1 (or the pseudogene TRBV3-2) and TRBJ2-5; 9 bases match TRBD1. CDR3 size: 14 residues. Germline V gene data show CDR1 as LGHDT and CDR2 as YNNKEL (reference sequence). V was pared by 5 bases and J by 3 bases, with 4 bases of the junction left unmatched. CDR3 nucleotide sequence: TGTGCCAGCAGCGCGGGACAGGGAGAAGAGACCCAGTACTTC. It is translated as CASSAGQGEETQYF.

J is TRBJ2-7 and V is TRBV6-6; TRBD2 agrees at 9 bases. V trimming: 4 bases; J trimming: 1 base; junction bases outside the gene matches: 2. Germline CDR1 reads MNHNY; CDR2 reads SVGAGI (reference sequence). The CDR3 length is 14 residues. CDR3: CASSSSGVSYEQYF. The CDR3 nucleotides read TGTGCCAGCAGTTCTAGCGGGGTGTCCTACGAGCAGTACTTC.

V is TRBV11-3 and J is TRBJ1-2; D gene ambiguous. This CDR3 spans 15 amino acids. Germline CDR1 is SGHNT and CDR2 is YENEEA. V dropped 5 bases and J dropped 1 base, with 14 bases sitting between them. The CDR3 loop reads CASSPNGIINYGYTF. In DNA form, the CDR3 reads TGTGCCAGCAGCCCGAATGGCATTATTAACTATGGCTACACCTTC.

This chain uses TRBV6-5 with TRBJ2-1; D might be TRBD2 (5 bases). From germline, CDR1 is MNHEY and CDR2 SVGAGI. This CDR3 region has 13 residues. With 4 bases removed from V and 7 bases from J, the gap between germline ends came to 11 bases. The DNA of the CDR3 is TGTGCCAGCAGTTCGCGGACGGGGAATGAGCAGTTCTTC. Its protein is CASSSRTGNEQFF.

The rearrangement joins TRBV19 to TRBJ2-1; no clear D gene. Germline V gene lookup returns CDR1 LNHDA and CDR2 SQIVND (reference sequence). The CDR3 is 11 amino acids. Trimming pared 8 bases from V and 4 bases from J, leaving 6 bases between. CDR3 sequence reads: CASLSYNEQFF. For the CDR3, the DNA is TGTGCCAGTTTGTCATACAATGAGCAGTTCTTC. The whole variable domain, filled in from reference TRBV19 and TRBJ2-1, reads DGGITQSPKYLFRKEGQNVTLSCEQNLNHDAMYWYRQDPGQGLRLIYYSQIVNDFQKGDIAEGYSVSREKKESFPLTVTSAQKNPTAFYLCASLSYNEQFFGPGTRLTVL.

In DNA form, the CDR3 reads TGTGCCAGCAGCTTGGGGCTAGCGGGTTACAATGAGCAGTTCTTC. Translating it yields CASSLGLAGYNEQFF. The chain couples TRBV5-6 to TRBJ2-1; the match to TRBD2 covers 8 bases. The CDR3 totals 15 residues. J was trimmed by 4 bases and V by 0 bases; bases with no gene match: 3. Germline V lookup: CDR1 SGHDT, CDR2 YYEEEE.

The rearrangement uses TRBV7-8 and TRBJ2-3; 8 nucleotides line up with TRBD2. This CDR3 has 17 residues. Per the germline V gene, CDR1 is SGHVS and CDR2 is FQNEAQ. Germline trimming cut 5 bases from V and 0 bases from J; bases unmatched to any gene: 10. CDR3 sequence reads: CASSALGTSASTDTQYF. CDR3 sequence (DNA): TGTGCCAGCAGCGCGTTGGGGACTAGTGCTAGCACAGATACGCAGTATTTT.

J is TRBJ2-7 and V is TRBV4-1, with D possibly being TRBD2 (6 bases). This CDR3 region has 14 residues. The V end was cut by 4 bases, the J end by 6 bases, with 16 bases between. Germline-derived CDR1 and CDR2 are MGHRA and YSYEKL. DNA of the CDR3: TGCGCCAGCAGCCTGCAACAGGAGGGATCCGAGCAGTACTTC. It codes for CASSLQQEGSEQYF.

The chain links TRBV10-1 to TRBJ2-5; D gene unclear. Germline V gives CDR1 WNHNN, CDR2 SYGVQD (reference sequence). CDR3 length: 13 residues. V was trimmed by 9 bases and J by 3 bases, leaving 14 bases between them. CDR3 in amino acids: CASSLTGEETQYF. DNA of the CDR3: TGCGCCAGTTCACTGACTGGTGAAGAGACCCAGTACTTC.

V gene TRBV18 combines with J gene TRBJ1-2; no clear D. V lost 4 bases and J lost 3, with 6 bases in between. The CDR3 runs 12 residues. CDR1 KGHSH and CDR2 LQKENI come from the germline V gene. CDR3: CASSRTDYGYTF. CDR3 bases: TGTGCCAGCTCACGCACGGACTATGGCTACACCTTC.